This record looks at one T cell receptor (beta chain) sequence and its context. These data originate in a study of CDR3 diversity in severe acne. TCRdb reanalysed the PCR reads using MiXCR and keeps one entry per CDR3 protein. Of some 90,000 distinct CDR3 sequences listed, about 53% are singletons. This CDR3 is built from 17 residues. CDR1 and CDR2 (germline): MNHEY, SMNVEV (reference sequence). The sequence was collected from a male donor with severe acne vulgaris. The genes are TRBV27 and TRBJ2-1; a possible D gene is TRBD1 (6 bases). Material: blood. In DNA form, the CDR3 reads TGTGCAGCAGTTTTTGTTCCTATCGGGCAGGGGTACAATGAGCAGTTCTTC. This translates into CAAVFVPIGQGYNEQFF.